Detailed here is one T cell receptor (beta chain). Other DNA sequences in the sample encode the same CDR3. This sample is drawn from a study of blood T cell repertoires in COVID-19. In the authors' workflow: Reference gene primer amplification in the assay estimated nucleated cell counts. The repertoire was sequenced with immunoSEQ multiplex PCR; TCRdb's copy has only in-frame clones and lacks some. V and J calls and clone size are given by that table; D and trimming were obtained from the DNA. The sample contains around 100,000 clones, 82% of which appear only once. The receptor comes from a man aged 65 to 79 with acute or convalescent COVID-19. The sequenced sample consisted of peripheral blood.

CDR3 in DNA: TGTGCCAGCAGCCAACTGAATCAGCCCCAGCATTTT. Encoded protein: CASSQLNQPQHF. J is TRBJ1-5 and V is TRBV3-1 (or the pseudogene TRBV3-2); D is ambiguous. Germline V gene data show CDR1 as LGHDT and CDR2 as YNNKEL (reference sequence). There are 12 residues in the CDR3. V was clipped by 2 bases and J by 4 bases, with 3 bases between them.